The 20 T cell receptor beta chains below come from one sample, sequenced in a study of a mutant IDH1 vaccine in newly diagnosed glioma. As for time point: week 5, during vaccination. The content of each vaccine dose was 300 ug of mutant IDH1 20-mer peptide, and topical imiquimod accompanied it. Their antigens remain unidentified. Generated by immunoSEQ multiplex PCR, the TCRdb table keeps only in-frame clones and is missing some. The sample holds around 40,000 clones, more than 80% seen once. Material: PBMCs, obtained from a glioma patient whose treatment included an IDH1 peptide vaccine. The receptors stem from a man in his forties or fifties with glioma.

The genes are TRBV20-1 and TRBJ2-1; no clear D. CDR1 and CDR2 (germline): DFQATT, SNEGSKA (reference sequence). V was clipped by 6 bases and J by 8 bases, with 8 bases between them. The CDR3 runs 10 residues. CDR3 in DNA: TGCAGTGCCAGACTGCATGAGCAGTTCTTC. Protein: CSARLHEQFF.

This chain connects TRBV27 to TRBJ2-7; TRBD1 agrees at 8 bases. Germline V lookup: CDR1 MNHEY, CDR2 SMNVEV (reference sequence). CDR3 size: 16 residues. Trimming took 6 bases from V and 2 from J; bases not matched to a gene: 12. CDR3 loop: CASSYRGTGLPYEQYF. The CDR3 bases are TGTGCCAGCAGCTACAGGGGGACCGGACTTCCCTACGAGCAGTACTTC.

This clone was counted a few times. This chain uses TRBV28 with TRBJ1-5; D may be TRBD1 (5 bases). The CDR3 consists of 14 residues. Deletions cut 6 bases from V and 3 bases from J, with 12 bases between. The germline CDR1 and CDR2 sequences are MDHEN and SYDVKM. The CDR3 spells CASSEHGANQPQHF. Here the CDR3 DNA reads TGTGCCAGCAGCGAGCACGGGGCCAATCAGCCCCAGCATTTT.

This chain connects TRBV4-3 to TRBJ2-1, with 10 bases that match TRBD2. The germline gives CDR1 LGHNA, CDR2 YSLEER. This CDR3 is built from 14 residues. V lost 5 bases to trimming and J lost 5 bases; unmatched junction nucleotides: 3. Here the CDR3 DNA reads TGCGCCAGCAGCGGACTAGCGGAGGACAATGAGCAGTTCTTC. This codes for CASSGLAEDNEQFF.

The V gene is TRBV2, the J gene TRBJ2-7; tentatively, D is TRBD2 (6 bases). V gave up 7 bases and J gave up 2 bases, with 15 bases separating them. The CDR3 spans 14 residues. CDR1 is SNHLY and CDR2 is FYNNEI in the germline V gene. CDR3 sequence: CASNPPGTPYEQYF. The CDR3 DNA is TGTGCCAGCAACCCACCCGGGACTCCCTACGAGCAGTACTTC.

This clone showed up just a few times. The J gene is TRBJ1-1, the V gene TRBV30; 10 bases are shared with TRBD1. CDR1 and CDR2 from the germline V gene are GTSNPN and SVGIG (reference sequence). CDR3 length equals 14 residues. With 2 bases clipped from V and 3 bases from J, the junction kept 3 bases outside the gene matches. The CDR3 bases are TGTGCCTGGAGTCTCGGGACAGGGGACACTGAAGCTTTCTTT. It is translated as CAWSLGTGDTEAFF.

The rearrangement joins TRBV11-3 to TRBJ2-2, with TRBD2 identical over 9 bases. With 5 bases clipped from V and 5 bases from J, the junction kept 12 bases outside the gene matches. Germline V gene sequence: CDR1 SGHNT, CDR2 YENEEA. The CDR3 runs 17 residues. The CDR3: CASSPRSGTSKTGELFF. The CDR3 region has the DNA TGTGCCAGCAGCCCCCGTTCCGGGACTAGCAAAACCGGGGAGCTGTTTTTT. The variable domain in full, with the rest retrieved from reference TRBV11-3 and TRBJ2-2, is EAGVVQSPRYKIIEKKQPVAFWCNPISGHNTLYWYLQNLGQGPELLIRYENEEAVDDSQLPKDRFSAERLKGVDSTLKIQPAELGDSAVYLCASSPRSGTSKTGELFFGEGSRLTVL.

J is TRBJ2-5 and V is TRBV5-6; D unresolved. Germline CDR1 SGHDT, CDR2 YYEEEE. Between the trimmed V and J ends, which lost 0 bases and 1 base, there was a span of 7 bases. The CDR3 contains 14 residues. CDR3 DNA: TGTGCCAGCAGCTTGGTAGGCCGCCAAGAGACCCAGTACTTC. This codes for CASSLVGRQETQYF.

V and J are TRBV27 and TRBJ2-7; 11 bases align to TRBD2. The CDR3 is 15 residues long. Germline V lookup: CDR1 MNHEY, CDR2 SMNVEV (reference sequence). Trimming took 2 bases from V and 2 from J; bases not matched to a gene: 2. DNA of the CDR3: TGTGCCAGCAGTTTAGGGACTAGCGGTACCTACGAGCAGTACTTC. The encoded protein is CASSLGTSGTYEQYF.

This chain links TRBV19 with TRBJ1-5; 7 bases agree with TRBD1. The CDR3 covers 13 residues. From germline, CDR1 is LNHDA and CDR2 SQIVND (reference sequence). J was trimmed by 5 bases and V by 7 bases; bases with no gene match: 5. CDR3 nucleotide sequence: TGTGCCAGTAAAGACAGGGACTATCAGCCCCAGCATTTT. Its translation: CASKDRDYQPQHF.

The CDR3 DNA reads TGTGCCAGCACCCCGAACACTGAAGCTTTCTTT. Its protein product is CASTPNTEAFF. The chain joins TRBV2 to TRBJ1-1; D unclear. From germline, CDR1 is SNHLY and CDR2 FYNNEI. The V and J ends lost 7 bases and 1 base respectively, with 4 bases between them. The CDR3 runs to 11 residues.

V and J are TRBV9 and TRBJ2-6; D is unclear. The CDR3 length is 17 residues. V lost 3 bases, J lost 0 bases, and 13 bases lay in between. The germline gives CDR1 SGDLS, CDR2 YYNGEE. CDR3 sequence: CASSAYSPGSGANVLTF. CDR3 coding DNA: TGTGCCAGCAGCGCCTACTCACCGGGCTCTGGGGCCAACGTCCTGACTTTC.

The chain joins TRBV6-6 to TRBJ2-7; D is unresolved. The length of the CDR3 is 12 residues. V was pared by 4 bases and J by 0 bases, with 4 bases between. CDR1 and CDR2 (germline): MNHNY, SVGAGI (reference sequence). The CDR3 loop reads CASSSGSYEQYF. The DNA of the CDR3 is TGTGCCAGCAGTTCGGGCTCCTACGAGCAGTACTTC.

The chain combines TRBV10-3 with TRBJ2-3; D remains unclear. This CDR3 is built from 13 residues. V was cut by 4 bases and J by 11 bases, with 16 bases left in between. Germline CDR1 is ENHRY and CDR2 is SYGVKD. In DNA form, the CDR3 reads TGTGCCATCAGTGGATCGCTACTCCCTTTGCAGTATTTT. Its protein is CAISGSLLPLQYF.

J is TRBJ2-3 and V is TRBV7-9, with D possibly being TRBD2 (6 bases). The CDR3 extends over 16 amino acids. V was shortened by 5 bases and J by 4 bases, with 19 bases between the two germline ends. Germline CDR1 SEHNR, CDR2 FQNEAQ (reference sequence). The CDR3 is CASSPRWRVGADTQYF. Written as DNA, the CDR3 is TGTGCCAGCAGCCCCCGTTGGAGGGTCGGGGCAGATACGCAGTATTTT. Using reference TRBV7-9 and TRBJ2-3 for the parts outside the CDR3, the full variable domain is DTGVSQNPRHKITKRGQNVTFRCDPISEHNRLYWYRQTLGQGPEFLTYFQNEAQLEKSRLLSDRFSAERPKGSFSTLEIQRTEQGDSAMYLCASSPRWRVGADTQYFGPGTRLTVL.

This clone has more than one count but fewer than ten. The chain's CDR3 is CASSPWGHGNTEAFF. CDR3 coding DNA: TGTGCCAGCTCACCGTGGGGGCACGGGAACACTGAAGCTTTCTTT. The V and J genes are TRBV18 and TRBJ1-1, with D tentatively TRBD1 (6 bases). CDR3 length: 15 amino acids. Trimming stripped 3 bases from V and 1 base from J, with 12 bases between. Germline V gene lookup returns CDR1 KGHSH and CDR2 LQKENI.

The chain joins TRBV6-1 to TRBJ1-1; D not certain. CDR3 length: 13 amino acids. CDR1 is MNHNS, CDR2 SASEGT, per germline. V lost 7 bases and J 0 bases, leaving 9 bases between the germline ends. The chain's CDR3 is CASMEVMNTEAFF. CDR3 DNA: TGTGCCAGCATGGAGGTGATGAACACTGAAGCTTTCTTT.

This chain joins TRBV6-5 and TRBJ1-1, with TRBD1 matching 7 bases. Looked up from germline, CDR1 is MNHEY and CDR2 is SVGAGI. The V segment lost 6 bases and the J segment 8 bases; nucleotides outside the gene matches: 3. The CDR3 is 11 amino acids. CDR3 sequence reads: CASSRTGEAFF. CDR3 nucleotides: TGTGCCAGCAGCCGGACAGGCGAAGCTTTCTTT.

In this sample, this clone turned up a few times. V usage is TRBV29-1 and J usage is TRBJ1-2, with D tentatively TRBD1 (5 bases). The germline gives CDR1 SQVTM, CDR2 ANQGSEA. There are 13 residues in the CDR3. Trimming removed 3 bases from V and 1 base from J, with 9 bases in between. The chain's CDR3 is CSVDSQGNYGYTF. CDR3 nucleotide sequence: TGCAGCGTTGATTCTCAGGGTAACTATGGCTACACCTTC.

The chain couples TRBV5-6 to TRBJ1-3; weak D call: TRBD1 (5 bases). Germline V gene data show CDR1 as SGHDT and CDR2 as YYEEEE. V was clipped by 9 bases and J by 0 bases, with 22 bases between them. This CDR3 region has 17 residues. DNA for the CDR3: TGTGCCAACTGTCAGAGGGGTGGACGACCCTCTGGAAACACCATATATTTT. This sequence encodes CANCQRGGRPSGNTIYF.